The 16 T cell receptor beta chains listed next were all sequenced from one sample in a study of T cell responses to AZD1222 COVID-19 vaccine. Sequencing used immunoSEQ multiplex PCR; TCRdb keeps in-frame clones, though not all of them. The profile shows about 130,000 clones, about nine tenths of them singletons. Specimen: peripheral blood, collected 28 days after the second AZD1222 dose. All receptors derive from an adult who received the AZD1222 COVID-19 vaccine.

The CDR3 DNA follows: TGTGCCAGCAGTTTGGGAGAGACCCAGTACTTC. This sequence encodes CASSLGETQYF. The chain has TRBV27 and TRBJ2-5; D gene ambiguous. Trimming took off 3 bases at V and 4 bases at J, with 3 bases between the two ends. The CDR3 consists of 11 residues. The germline CDR1 and CDR2 sequences are MNHEY and SMNVEV (reference sequence).

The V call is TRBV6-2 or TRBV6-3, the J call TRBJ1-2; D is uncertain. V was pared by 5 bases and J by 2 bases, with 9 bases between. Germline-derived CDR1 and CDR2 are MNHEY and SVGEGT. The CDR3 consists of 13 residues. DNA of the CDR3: TGTGCCAGCAGTCCCACAGAGAACTATGGCTACACCTTC. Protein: CASSPTENYGYTF.

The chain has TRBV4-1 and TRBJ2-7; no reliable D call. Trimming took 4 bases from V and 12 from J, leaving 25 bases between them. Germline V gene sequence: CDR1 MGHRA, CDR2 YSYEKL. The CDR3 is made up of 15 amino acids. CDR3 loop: CASSPLGSKVVHLYF. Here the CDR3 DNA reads TGCGCCAGCAGCCCTCTTGGGTCTAAGGTAGTTCATCTGTACTTC.

CDR3 sequence: CASSPSLNGGYTF. CDR3 nucleotides: TGTGCCAGCTCACCATCCCTCAACGGCGGCTACACCTTC. V usage is TRBV18 and J usage is TRBJ1-2, with D unclear. The CDR3 spans 13 residues. Germline lookup yields CDR1 KGHSH and CDR2 LQKENI. V dropped 2 bases and J dropped 8 bases, with 12 bases sitting between them.

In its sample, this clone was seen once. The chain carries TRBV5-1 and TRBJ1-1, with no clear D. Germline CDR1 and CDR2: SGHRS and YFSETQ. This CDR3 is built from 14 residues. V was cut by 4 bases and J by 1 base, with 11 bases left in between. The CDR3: CASSLAPGNTEAFF. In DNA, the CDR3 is TGCGCCAGCAGCCTAGCCCCTGGGAACACTGAAGCTTTCTTT.

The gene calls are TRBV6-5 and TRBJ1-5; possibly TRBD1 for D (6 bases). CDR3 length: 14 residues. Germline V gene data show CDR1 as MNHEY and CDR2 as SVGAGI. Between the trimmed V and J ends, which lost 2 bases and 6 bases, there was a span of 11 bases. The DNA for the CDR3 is TGTGCCAGCAGTTACGCACAGGGTATTCAGCCCCAGCATTTT. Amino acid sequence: CASSYAQGIQPQHF.

The CDR3 nucleotides read TGTGCCAGCAGCCCCGACCTCGACAGGGTGAGCTACGAGCAGTACTTC. This sequence encodes CASSPDLDRVSYEQYF. The chain couples TRBV9 to TRBJ2-7; 7 nucleotides match TRBD1. Germline loops: CDR1 SGDLS, CDR2 YYNGEE. The V gene end was trimmed by 4 bases and the J gene end by 3 bases; junction bases not matched to a gene: 13. The CDR3 is 16 amino acids.

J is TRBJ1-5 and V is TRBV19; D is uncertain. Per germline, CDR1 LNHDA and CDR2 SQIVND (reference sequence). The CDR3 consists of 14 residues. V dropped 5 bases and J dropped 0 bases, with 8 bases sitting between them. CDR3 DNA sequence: TGTGCCAGTAGTGCACAATATAGCAATCAGCCCCAGCATTTT. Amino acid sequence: CASSAQYSNQPQHF.

The CDR3 here is CASSPGTVSRYSYEQYF. The CDR3 DNA reads as TGTGCCAGCAGCCCCGGGACAGTAAGCCGTTACTCCTACGAGCAGTACTTC. This chain connects TRBV25-1 to TRBJ2-7; 7 bases match TRBD1. The CDR3 length is 17 residues. The V gene end was trimmed by 6 bases and the J gene end by 0 bases; junction bases not matched to a gene: 14. Germline V lookup: CDR1 MGHDK, CDR2 SYGVNS.

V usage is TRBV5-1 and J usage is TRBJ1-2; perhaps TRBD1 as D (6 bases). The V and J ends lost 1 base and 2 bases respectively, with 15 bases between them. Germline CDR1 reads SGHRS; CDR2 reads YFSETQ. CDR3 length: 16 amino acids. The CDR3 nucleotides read TGCGCCAGCAGCTTGAGACAGGCACCCGAAAACTATGGCTACACCTTC. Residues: CASSLRQAPENYGYTF.

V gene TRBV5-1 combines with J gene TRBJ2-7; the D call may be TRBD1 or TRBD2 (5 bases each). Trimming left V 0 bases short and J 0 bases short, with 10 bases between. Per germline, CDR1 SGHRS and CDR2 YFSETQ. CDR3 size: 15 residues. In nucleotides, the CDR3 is TGCGCCAGCAGCTTGGCTCCAGGGAGCTCCTACGAGCAGTACTTC. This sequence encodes CASSLAPGSSYEQYF. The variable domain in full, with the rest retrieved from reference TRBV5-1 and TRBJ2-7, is KAGVTQTPRYLIKTRGQQVTLSCSPISGHRSVSWYQQTPGQGLQFLFEYFSETQRNKGNFPGRFSGRQFSNSRSEMNVSTLELGDSALYLCASSLAPGSSYEQYFGPGTRLTVT.

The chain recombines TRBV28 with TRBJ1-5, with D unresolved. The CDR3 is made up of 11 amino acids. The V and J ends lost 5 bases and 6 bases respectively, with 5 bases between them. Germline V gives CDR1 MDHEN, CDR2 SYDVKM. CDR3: CASSAVQPQHF. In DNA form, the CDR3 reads TGTGCCAGCAGTGCTGTTCAGCCCCAGCATTTT.

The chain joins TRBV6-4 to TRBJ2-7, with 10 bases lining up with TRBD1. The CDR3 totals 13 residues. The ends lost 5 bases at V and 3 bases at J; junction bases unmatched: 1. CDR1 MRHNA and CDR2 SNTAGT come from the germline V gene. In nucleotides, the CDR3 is TGTGCCAGCAGTCGGGACAGGGGCTACGAGCAGTACTTC. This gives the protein CASSRDRGYEQYF.

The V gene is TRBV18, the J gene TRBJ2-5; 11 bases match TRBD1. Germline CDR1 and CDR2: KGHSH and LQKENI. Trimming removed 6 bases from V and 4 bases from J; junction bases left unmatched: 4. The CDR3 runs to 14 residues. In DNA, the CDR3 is TGTGCCAGCTCTCTGGACAGGGGGCCAGAGACCCAGTACTTC. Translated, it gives CASSLDRGPETQYF.

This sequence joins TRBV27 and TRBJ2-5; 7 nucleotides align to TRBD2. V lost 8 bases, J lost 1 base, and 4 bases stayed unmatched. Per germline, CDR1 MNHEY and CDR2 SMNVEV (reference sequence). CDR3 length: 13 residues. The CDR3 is CASRSGVQETQYF. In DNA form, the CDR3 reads TGTGCCAGCCGAAGCGGGGTCCAAGAGACCCAGTACTTC.

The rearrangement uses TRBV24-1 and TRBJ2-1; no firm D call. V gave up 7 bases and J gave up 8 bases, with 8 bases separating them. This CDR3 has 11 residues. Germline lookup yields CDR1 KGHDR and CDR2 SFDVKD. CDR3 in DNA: TGTGCCACCAGAATGGGCTATGAGCAGTTCTTC. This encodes CATRMGYEQFF.